This TCR beta chain appears in the sequencing data of a study of technical replicates of blood from a few donors. This CDR3 spans 13 amino acids. The V and J ends lost 9 bases and 7 bases, in that order; junction bases with no gene match: 9. Looked up from germline, CDR1 is SGHAT and CDR2 is FQNNGV. The repertoire was sequenced with immunoSEQ multiplex PCR; TCRdb's copy has only in-frame clones and lacks some. The sample contains over 25,000 clones, over 85% of which appear only once. The sequence derives from a human donor in good health. Some clones in this sample may be carry-over from other donors' samples. The sample was PBMCs. The chain links TRBV11-2 to TRBJ1-2, with 9 bases fitting TRBD1. CDR3: CASRGQGRAGYTF. The CDR3 nucleotides read TGTGCCAGTCGTGGACAGGGGCGTGCTGGCTACACCTTC.